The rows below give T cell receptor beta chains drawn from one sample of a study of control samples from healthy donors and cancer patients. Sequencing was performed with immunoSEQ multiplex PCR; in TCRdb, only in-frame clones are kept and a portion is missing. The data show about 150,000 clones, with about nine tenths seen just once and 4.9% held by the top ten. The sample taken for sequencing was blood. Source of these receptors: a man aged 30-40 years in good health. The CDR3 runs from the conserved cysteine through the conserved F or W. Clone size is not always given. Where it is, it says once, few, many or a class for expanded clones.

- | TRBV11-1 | CASSSDRTAGDHEQFF
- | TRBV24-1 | CATRPGQVTDTQYF
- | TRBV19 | CASSIWAKETQYF
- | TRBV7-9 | CASSSPGTPLGEQYF
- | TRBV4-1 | CASSHGTANTEAFF
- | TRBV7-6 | CASSLGDNTEAFF
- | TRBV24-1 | CATSVSGLDEQYF
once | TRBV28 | CASSLSRKSYEQYF
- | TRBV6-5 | CASSKQGNTGELFF
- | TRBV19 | CASSIDIGSGYTF
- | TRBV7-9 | CASSSPRDSYEQYF
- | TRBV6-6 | CASSPTTSWTARTGANVLTF
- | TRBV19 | CASSMRSSTGELFF